These T cell receptor beta chains were read from a single sample in a study of blood T cell repertoires in COVID-19. The data were produced by immunoSEQ multiplex PCR, yet TCRdb's version contains in-frame clones alone and is incomplete. Among around 92,000 clones, 83% were seen once, and the ten largest hold roughly 32%. Sample: peripheral blood. Receptor source: a woman aged 80 or older with acute or convalescent COVID-19. The CDR3 runs from the conserved cysteine through the conserved F or W. D genes are given only for firm matches. Size tells how often a clone was seen (once, few, many) or the class of an expanded clone, and some rows leave it out.

abundance: .; v_gene: TRBV7-2; d_gene: .; j_gene: TRBJ2-1; CDR3nt: TGTGCCAGCAGCTTTGAACAGAGTAACAATGAGCAGTTCTTC; CDR3aa: CASSFEQSNNEQFF
abundance: .; v_gene: TRBV20-1; d_gene: .; j_gene: TRBJ2-7; CDR3nt: TGCAGTGCTAGATCTCAGGCCGAGCAGTACTTC; CDR3aa: CSARSQAEQYF
abundance: .; v_gene: TRBV12-3/TRBV12-4; d_gene: .; j_gene: TRBJ2-7; CDR3nt: TGTGCCAGCAGTTTACGCGGCTACGAGCAGTACTTC; CDR3aa: CASSLRGYEQYF
abundance: few; v_gene: TRBV7-9; d_gene: TRBD2; j_gene: TRBJ2-3; CDR3nt: TGTGCCAGCAGCTTATCCCCTAGCGGGAGTATAGATACGCAGTATTTT; CDR3aa: CASSLSPSGSIDTQYF
abundance: few; v_gene: TRBV5-5; d_gene: .; j_gene: TRBJ2-3; CDR3nt: TGTGCCAGCAGCTTGGAGGGCAGGGAGGACGCAGATACGCAGTATTTT; CDR3aa: CASSLEGREDADTQYF
abundance: few; v_gene: TRBV19; d_gene: .; j_gene: TRBJ1-4; CDR3nt: TGTGCCAGTAGACCAGGGTTTGCTAATGAAAAACTGTTTTTT; CDR3aa: CASRPGFANEKLFF
abundance: few; v_gene: TRBV7-2; d_gene: .; j_gene: TRBJ2-5; CDR3nt: TGTGCCAGCACCTTAGGGCAGGCGTACCAAGAGACCCAGTACTTC; CDR3aa: CASTLGQAYQETQYF
abundance: .; v_gene: TRBV9; d_gene: TRBD2; j_gene: TRBJ2-3; CDR3nt: TGTGCCAGCAGCGTACTAGCGGGAGTAGGGATAGATACGCAGTATTTT; CDR3aa: CASSVLAGVGIDTQYF
abundance: .; v_gene: TRBV5-4; d_gene: TRBD1; j_gene: TRBJ2-2; CDR3nt: TGTGCCAGCAGCGCTAGACAGGGGGACACCGGGGAGCTGTTTTTT; CDR3aa: CASSARQGDTGELFF
abundance: .; v_gene: TRBV7-9; d_gene: TRBD2; j_gene: TRBJ2-1; CDR3nt: TGTGCCAGCAGCCGCCAAGGCCCCGGGACTAGCGGGAGTAATGAGCAGTTCTTC; CDR3aa: CASSRQGPGTSGSNEQFF
abundance: .; v_gene: TRBV2; d_gene: TRBD1; j_gene: TRBJ1-6; CDR3nt: TGTGCCAGCAGAGCTAACCGGGACAGCCCGACGGCCCTCCACTTT; CDR3aa: CASRANRDSPTALHF
abundance: .; v_gene: TRBV7-6; d_gene: .; j_gene: TRBJ2-1; CDR3nt: TGTGCCAGCAGCTTAGAGGACAACTCCAATGAGCAGTTCTTC; CDR3aa: CASSLEDNSNEQFF
abundance: .; v_gene: TRBV6-6; d_gene: .; j_gene: TRBJ2-5; CDR3nt: TGTGCCAGCAGTTTCCCCTCAGGAGGCGGCCAAGAGACCCAGTACTTC; CDR3aa: CASSFPSGGGQETQYF
abundance: .; v_gene: TRBV28; d_gene: .; j_gene: TRBJ2-3; CDR3nt: TGTGCCAGCAGTCCCATGCGGGTAAACACAGATACGCAGTATTTT; CDR3aa: CASSPMRVNTDTQYF
abundance: .; v_gene: TRBV14; d_gene: .; j_gene: TRBJ1-1; CDR3nt: TGTGCCAGCAGCAAGCCTGGGCCCACTGAAGCTTTCTTT; CDR3aa: CASSKPGPTEAFF
abundance: .; v_gene: TRBV30; d_gene: TRBD1; j_gene: TRBJ1-2; CDR3nt: TGTGCCTGGAGTGTACAAACAGGGGTCTATAACTATGGCTACACCTTC; CDR3aa: CAWSVQTGVYNYGYTF
abundance: .; v_gene: TRBV7-3; d_gene: .; j_gene: TRBJ2-3; CDR3nt: TGTGCCAGCAGCTTAGCCCTAGAGGGTCTGGATACGCAGTATTTT; CDR3aa: CASSLALEGLDTQYF
abundance: .; v_gene: TRBV5-1; d_gene: .; j_gene: TRBJ2-3; CDR3nt: TGCGCCAGCAGCTTGGTAGCGGCGGGCCTCACAGATACGCAGTATTTT; CDR3aa: CASSLVAAGLTDTQYF
abundance: .; v_gene: TRBV6-6; d_gene: TRBD2; j_gene: TRBJ2-3; CDR3nt: TGTGCCAGCAGTGTAGGACTAGCGGGGGGCACAGATACGCAGTATTTT; CDR3aa: CASSVGLAGGTDTQYF
abundance: .; v_gene: TRBV18; d_gene: .; j_gene: TRBJ1-1; CDR3nt: TGTGCCAGCTCACCTCCTGGGGCAGGGAACACTGAAGCTTTCTTT; CDR3aa: CASSPPGAGNTEAFF
abundance: .; v_gene: TRBV6-6; d_gene: TRBD2; j_gene: TRBJ2-1; CDR3nt: TGTGCCAGCAGCCGTACGGGGGGGGTGGGACTCCTTAGCTCCTACAATGAGCAGTTCTTC; CDR3aa: CASSRTGGVGLLSSYNEQFF
abundance: .; v_gene: TRBV5-1; d_gene: .; j_gene: TRBJ2-5; CDR3nt: TGCGCCAGCAGAGCAGGGGTAGAAGAGACCCAGTACTTC; CDR3aa: CASRAGVEETQYF
abundance: few; v_gene: TRBV7-8; d_gene: .; j_gene: TRBJ1-4; CDR3nt: TGTGCCAGCAGCTTAGTCCAGGCAGGTGAAAAACTGTTTTTT; CDR3aa: CASSLVQAGEKLFF
abundance: .; v_gene: TRBV3-1/TRBV3-2; d_gene: TRBD2; j_gene: TRBJ2-1; CDR3nt: TGTGCCAGCAGCCAACACCCATTAGGGACTAGTCTCTATGAGCAGTTCTTC; CDR3aa: CASSQHPLGTSLYEQFF
abundance: many; v_gene: TRBV9; d_gene: .; j_gene: TRBJ1-3; CDR3nt: TGTGCCAGCAGCCCCCGCGGGAGCTCTGGAAACACCATATATTTT; CDR3aa: CASSPRGSSGNTIYF
abundance: few; v_gene: TRBV7-3; d_gene: .; j_gene: TRBJ1-3; CDR3nt: TGTGCCAGCAGCTTAACCCAGGGAAACACCATATATTTT; CDR3aa: CASSLTQGNTIYF
abundance: .; v_gene: TRBV6-1; d_gene: .; j_gene: TRBJ1-1; CDR3nt: TGTGCCAGCAGTGAAGTGGGGCTTAACACTGAAGCTTTCTTT; CDR3aa: CASSEVGLNTEAFF
abundance: medium-sized; v_gene: TRBV7-2; d_gene: TRBD2; j_gene: TRBJ2-1; CDR3nt: TGTGCCAGCAGCTTAGTTTGGCTAGCGGGAGATAATGAGCAGTTCTTC; CDR3aa: CASSLVWLAGDNEQFF
abundance: .; v_gene: TRBV7-2; d_gene: .; j_gene: TRBJ2-2; CDR3nt: TGTGCCAGCAGTGATTTCAGCAGGGGTCCTTCCGGGGAGCTGTTTTTT; CDR3aa: CASSDFSRGPSGELFF
abundance: .; v_gene: TRBV6-4; d_gene: TRBD1; j_gene: TRBJ1-2; CDR3nt: TGTGCCAGCAGTGACCTGGGACAGCTCTATGGCTACACCTTC; CDR3aa: CASSDLGQLYGYTF
abundance: .; v_gene: TRBV13; d_gene: .; j_gene: TRBJ1-1; CDR3nt: TGTGCCAGCAGCTTTGCGAGGAGGGACACTGAAGCTTTCTTT; CDR3aa: CASSFARRDTEAFF
abundance: .; v_gene: TRBV2; d_gene: TRBD1; j_gene: TRBJ2-2; CDR3nt: TGTGCCAGCAACCGACAGGGGGCGAGCACCGGGGAGCTGTTTTTT; CDR3aa: CASNRQGASTGELFF
abundance: .; v_gene: TRBV7-2; d_gene: TRBD1; j_gene: TRBJ1-5; CDR3nt: TGTGCCAGCAGCGTGACAGGGATAGTTCAGCCCCAGCATTTT; CDR3aa: CASSVTGIVQPQHF
abundance: .; v_gene: TRBV19; d_gene: TRBD1; j_gene: TRBJ1-5; CDR3nt: TGTGGCGTGGGTTCGGCAGGGGGCCTGAATCAGCCCCAGCATTTT; CDR3aa: CGVGSAGGLNQPQHF
abundance: .; v_gene: TRBV19; d_gene: .; j_gene: TRBJ2-7; CDR3nt: TGTGCCAGTAGTATAGAAGCAGGGGCCTCCTACGAGCAGTACTTC; CDR3aa: CASSIEAGASYEQYF
abundance: .; v_gene: TRBV6-4; d_gene: TRBD1; j_gene: TRBJ1-2; CDR3nt: TGTGCCAGCAGCATGGACAGGGGGCAGTATGGCTACACCTTC; CDR3aa: CASSMDRGQYGYTF
abundance: .; v_gene: TRBV9; d_gene: TRBD2; j_gene: TRBJ2-4; CDR3nt: TGTGCCAGCAGCTTCGCGGGGGAGAACATTCAGTACTTC; CDR3aa: CASSFAGENIQYF
abundance: once; v_gene: TRBV6-6; d_gene: TRBD1; j_gene: TRBJ1-3; CDR3nt: TGTGCCAGCAGCCCCGGGAGGGGGCTTGGAAACACCATATATTTT; CDR3aa: CASSPGRGLGNTIYF
abundance: .; v_gene: TRBV7-9; d_gene: TRBD2; j_gene: TRBJ2-2; CDR3nt: TGTGCCAGCAGCCCACTACAGGGTCTCGGACTAGCATACACCGGGGAGCTGTTTTTT; CDR3aa: CASSPLQGLGLAYTGELFF
abundance: .; v_gene: TRBV4-1; d_gene: TRBD2; j_gene: TRBJ2-7; CDR3nt: TGCGCCAGCAGCCAACAAGGACTAGCGGGAGGCTACGAGCAGTACTTC; CDR3aa: CASSQQGLAGGYEQYF
abundance: .; v_gene: TRBV21-1; d_gene: .; j_gene: TRBJ1-1; CDR3nt: TGTGCCAGCAGCAAAGCGGACAGGGACACTGAAGCTTTCTTT; CDR3aa: CASSKADRDTEAFF
abundance: .; v_gene: TRBV12-3/TRBV12-4; d_gene: .; j_gene: TRBJ2-1; CDR3nt: TGTGCCAGCAGCCTGAGAAACAATGAGCAGTTCTTC; CDR3aa: CASSLRNNEQFF
abundance: .; v_gene: TRBV20-1; d_gene: .; j_gene: TRBJ1-4; CDR3nt: TGCAGTGCTAGTCGCGGGGACCAGAATGAAAAACTGTTTTTT; CDR3aa: CSASRGDQNEKLFF
abundance: .; v_gene: TRBV4-1; d_gene: TRBD2; j_gene: TRBJ2-5; CDR3nt: TGCGCCAGCAGCCAAGATCCACCTAGCGGGATGAAAGAGACCCAGTACTTC; CDR3aa: CASSQDPPSGMKETQYF
abundance: .; v_gene: TRBV7-2; d_gene: .; j_gene: TRBJ2-5; CDR3nt: TGTGCCAGCAGCTCAGGTAGAAATACCCAAGAGACCCAGTACTTC; CDR3aa: CASSSGRNTQETQYF
abundance: .; v_gene: TRBV29-1; d_gene: TRBD1; j_gene: TRBJ2-5; CDR3nt: TGCAGCGTTGACAGGGGGCAAGAGACCCAGTACTTC; CDR3aa: CSVDRGQETQYF
abundance: many; v_gene: TRBV2; d_gene: TRBD1; j_gene: TRBJ2-1; CDR3nt: TGTGCCATGTCCCGGGACAGGGTAAATGAGCAGTTCTTC; CDR3aa: CAMSRDRVNEQFF
abundance: .; v_gene: TRBV5-6; d_gene: .; j_gene: TRBJ2-3; CDR3nt: TGTGCCAGCAGCTTCGGGGATCTCACAGATACGCAGTATTTT; CDR3aa: CASSFGDLTDTQYF
abundance: .; v_gene: TRBV7-9; d_gene: .; j_gene: TRBJ2-7; CDR3nt: TGTGCCAGCGGAGAGTTAGGCGAGCAGTACTTC; CDR3aa: CASGELGEQYF
abundance: .; v_gene: TRBV7-2; d_gene: TRBD2; j_gene: TRBJ2-7; CDR3nt: TGTGCCAGCAGCTTATCTAGCGGATATACCTACGAGCAGTACTTC; CDR3aa: CASSLSSGYTYEQYF
abundance: .; v_gene: TRBV29-1; d_gene: .; j_gene: TRBJ2-7; CDR3nt: TGCAGCGCCAAGAACCCCAGGGAACCCTCCTACGAGCAGTACTTC; CDR3aa: CSAKNPREPSYEQYF
abundance: .; v_gene: TRBV6-5; d_gene: TRBD1; j_gene: TRBJ1-5; CDR3nt: TGTGCCAGCACTCAGGACAGGGCGAATCAGCCCCAGCATTTT; CDR3aa: CASTQDRANQPQHF
abundance: .; v_gene: TRBV5-8; d_gene: .; j_gene: TRBJ1-4; CDR3nt: TGTGCCAGCAGCTTTGGGGCAGGGGCCGTCGGGAATTATGAAAAACTGTTTTTT; CDR3aa: CASSFGAGAVGNYEKLFF
abundance: .; v_gene: TRBV7-2; d_gene: .; j_gene: TRBJ1-3; CDR3nt: TGTGCCAGCAGCTTAGGGGCCCCAGGAAACACCATATATTTT; CDR3aa: CASSLGAPGNTIYF
abundance: .; v_gene: TRBV6-5; d_gene: .; j_gene: TRBJ1-3; CDR3nt: TGTGCCAGCATGAGGGGGAGAGGAAACACCATATATTTT; CDR3aa: CASMRGRGNTIYF